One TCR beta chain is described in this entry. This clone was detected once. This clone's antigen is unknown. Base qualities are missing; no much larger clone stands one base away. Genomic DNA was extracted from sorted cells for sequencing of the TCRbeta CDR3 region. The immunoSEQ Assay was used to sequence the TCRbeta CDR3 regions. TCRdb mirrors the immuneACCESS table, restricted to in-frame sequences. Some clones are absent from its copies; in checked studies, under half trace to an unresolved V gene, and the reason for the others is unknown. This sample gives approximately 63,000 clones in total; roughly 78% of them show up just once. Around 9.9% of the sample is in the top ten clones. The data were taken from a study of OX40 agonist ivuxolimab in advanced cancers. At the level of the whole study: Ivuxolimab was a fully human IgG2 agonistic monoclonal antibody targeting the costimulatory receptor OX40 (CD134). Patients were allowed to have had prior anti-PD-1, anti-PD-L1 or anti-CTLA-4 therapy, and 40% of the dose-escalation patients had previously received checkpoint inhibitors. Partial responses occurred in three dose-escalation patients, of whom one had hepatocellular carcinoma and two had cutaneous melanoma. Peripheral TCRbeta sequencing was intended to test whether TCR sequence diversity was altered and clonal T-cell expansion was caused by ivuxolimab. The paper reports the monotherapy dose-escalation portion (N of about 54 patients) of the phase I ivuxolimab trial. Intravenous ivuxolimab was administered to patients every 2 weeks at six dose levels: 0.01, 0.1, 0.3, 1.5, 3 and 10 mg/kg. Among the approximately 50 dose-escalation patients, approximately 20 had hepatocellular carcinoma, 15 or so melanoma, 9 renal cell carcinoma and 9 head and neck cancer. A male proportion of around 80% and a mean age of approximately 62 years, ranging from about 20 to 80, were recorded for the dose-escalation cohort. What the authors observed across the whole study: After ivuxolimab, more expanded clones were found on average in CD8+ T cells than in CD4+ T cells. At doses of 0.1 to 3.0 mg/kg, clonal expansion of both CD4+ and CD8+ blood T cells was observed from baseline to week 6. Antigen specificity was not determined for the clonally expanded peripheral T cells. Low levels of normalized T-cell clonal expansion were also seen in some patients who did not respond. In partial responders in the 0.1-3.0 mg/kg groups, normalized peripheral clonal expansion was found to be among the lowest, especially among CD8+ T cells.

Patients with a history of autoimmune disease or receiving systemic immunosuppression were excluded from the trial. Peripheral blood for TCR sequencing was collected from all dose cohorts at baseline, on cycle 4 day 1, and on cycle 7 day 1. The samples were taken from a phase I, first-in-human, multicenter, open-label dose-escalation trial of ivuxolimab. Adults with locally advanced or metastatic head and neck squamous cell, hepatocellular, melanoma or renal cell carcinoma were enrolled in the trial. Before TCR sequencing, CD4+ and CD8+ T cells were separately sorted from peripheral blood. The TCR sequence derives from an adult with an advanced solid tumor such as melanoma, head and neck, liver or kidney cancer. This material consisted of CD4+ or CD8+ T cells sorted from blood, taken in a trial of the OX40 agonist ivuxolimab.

The nucleotides are TGTGCCAGCAGTTCAATAGCGGGAGCTACGACAGATACGCAGTATTTT. Translated, this is CASSSIAGATTDTQYF. The chain is encoded by TRBV28 joined to TRBJ2-3; TRBD2 lines up with 9 middle nucleotides. The CDR3 spans 16 residues, from the cysteine through the phenylalanine. The kept DNA is CDR3 alone, 48 bases in frame from the first base. Via the germline V gene, CDR1 is MDHEN and CDR2 SYDVKM. Ends trimmed: V by 4 bases, J by 3 bases; bases unmatched to a gene: 8.